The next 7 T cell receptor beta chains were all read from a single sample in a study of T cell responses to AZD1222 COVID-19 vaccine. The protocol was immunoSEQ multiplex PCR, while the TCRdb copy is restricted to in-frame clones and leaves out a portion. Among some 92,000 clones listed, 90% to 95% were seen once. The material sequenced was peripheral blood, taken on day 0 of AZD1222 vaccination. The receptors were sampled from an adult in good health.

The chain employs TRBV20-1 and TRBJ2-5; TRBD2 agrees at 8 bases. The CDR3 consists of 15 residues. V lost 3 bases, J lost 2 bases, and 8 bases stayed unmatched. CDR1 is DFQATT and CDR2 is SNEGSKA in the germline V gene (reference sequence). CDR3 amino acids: CSASQAGVTQETQYF. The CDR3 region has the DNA TGCAGTGCTAGTCAAGCGGGGGTTACTCAAGAGACCCAGTACTTC.

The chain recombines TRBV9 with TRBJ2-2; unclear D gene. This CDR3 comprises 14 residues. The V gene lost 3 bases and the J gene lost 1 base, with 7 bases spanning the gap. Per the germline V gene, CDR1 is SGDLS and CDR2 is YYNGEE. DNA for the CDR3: TGTGCCAGCAGCGCGTTAATGAACACCGGGGAGCTGTTTTTT. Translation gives CASSALMNTGELFF. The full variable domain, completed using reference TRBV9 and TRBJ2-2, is DSGVTQTPKHLITATGQRVTLRCSPRSGDLSVYWYQQSLDQGLQFLIQYYNGEERAKGNILERFSAQQFPDLHSELNLSSLELGDSALYFCASSALMNTGELFFGEGSRLTVL.

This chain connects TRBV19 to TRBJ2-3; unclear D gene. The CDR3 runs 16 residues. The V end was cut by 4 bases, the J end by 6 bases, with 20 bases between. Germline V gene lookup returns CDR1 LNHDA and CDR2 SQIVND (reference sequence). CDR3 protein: CASSTPLPAGGDTQYF. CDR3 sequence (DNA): TGTGCCAGTAGTACCCCTCTCCCGGCTGGTGGGGATACGCAGTATTTT.

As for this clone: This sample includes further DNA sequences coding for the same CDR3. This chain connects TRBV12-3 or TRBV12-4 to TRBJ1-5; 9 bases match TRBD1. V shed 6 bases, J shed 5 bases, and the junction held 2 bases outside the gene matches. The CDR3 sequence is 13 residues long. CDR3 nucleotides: TGTGCCAGCAGCAGACAGGGGGATCAGCCCCAGCATTTT. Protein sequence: CASSRQGDQPQHF.

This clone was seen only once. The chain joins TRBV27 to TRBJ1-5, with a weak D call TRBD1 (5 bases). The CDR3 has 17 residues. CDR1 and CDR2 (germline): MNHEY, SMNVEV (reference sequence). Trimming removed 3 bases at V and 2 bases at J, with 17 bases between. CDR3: CASSFLGGEGGNQPQHF. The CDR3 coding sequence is TGTGCCAGCAGTTTTCTTGGGGGGGAGGGTGGCAATCAGCCCCAGCATTTT.

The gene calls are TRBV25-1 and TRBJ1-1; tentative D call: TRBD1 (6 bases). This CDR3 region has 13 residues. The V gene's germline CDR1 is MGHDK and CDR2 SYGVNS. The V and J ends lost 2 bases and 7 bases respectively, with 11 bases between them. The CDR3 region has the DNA TGTGCCAGCAGTGAAGTCGGACAGCGTGAAGCTTTCTTT. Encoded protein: CASSEVGQREAFF.

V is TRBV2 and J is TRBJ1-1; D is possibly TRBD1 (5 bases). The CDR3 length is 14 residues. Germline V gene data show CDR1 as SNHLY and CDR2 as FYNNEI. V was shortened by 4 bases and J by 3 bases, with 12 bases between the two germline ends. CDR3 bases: TGTGCCAGCAGTGTTAAGGGGTCCGACACTGAAGCTTTCTTT. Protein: CASSVKGSDTEAFF. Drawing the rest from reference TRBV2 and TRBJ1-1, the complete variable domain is EPEVTQTPSHQVTQMGQEVILRCVPISNHLYFYWYRQILGQKVEFLVSFYNNEISEKSEIFDDQFSVERPDGSNFTLKIRSTKLEDSAMYFCASSVKGSDTEAFFGQGTRLTVV.